A single sample is the source of the 21 T cell receptor beta chains below, sequenced in a study of CD8+CD57+ T cells in acquired aplastic anemia. CDR3 and TCR beta VDJ profiling relied on a genomic DNA template. TCRdb re-called the reads through MiXCR, storing one row per CDR3 protein. This sample has about 420,000 distinct CDR3 sequences, with 55% to 75% found just once. The source material was sorted CD4+, CD8+, or CD8+CD57+ T cells (not recorded which) from PBMCs. The receptors were gathered from a human donor in good health, serving as a control.

About this clonotype: An end of the junction does not agree with germline; a read error may underlie this. This chain joins TRBV11-3 and TRBJ2-3; D possibly corresponds to TRBD2 (6 bases). Germline V gene data show CDR1 as SGHNT and CDR2 as YENEEA. This CDR3 contains 15 residues. CDR3: CASSLTNGGLVTQYF. CDR3 nucleotide sequence: TGTGCCAGCAGCTTAACTAACGGGGGACTGGTTACGCAATATTTT.

The rearrangement joins TRBV6-5 to TRBJ1-2, with TRBD1 identical over 8 bases. The J segment lost 7 bases and the V segment lost 0 bases, leaving 1 base of the junction unmatched. The CDR3 extends over 13 amino acids. The germline V gene encodes CDR1 MNHEY and CDR2 SVGAGI. CDR3 nucleotides: TGTGCCAGCAGTTACTCCGGGACAGGTGGCTACACCTTC. This gives the protein CASSYSGTGGYTF.

This clonotype was seen many times. The gene calls are TRBV6-2 or TRBV6-3 and TRBJ2-3; D unclear. V shed 0 bases and J shed 0 bases, with 4 bases lying between them. The CDR3 is made up of 14 amino acids. Germline assignment: CDR1 MNHEY and CDR2 SVGEGT. DNA of the CDR3: TGTGCCAGCAGTTACTCCAGGAGCACAGATACGCAGTATTTT. This codes for CASSYSRSTDTQYF.

Remarks on this clonotype: Lacking the conserved final phenylalanine or tryptophan, this CDR3 likely reflects a read error. The V and J genes are TRBV7-2 and TRBJ2-5; D not resolved. Germline values: CDR1 SGHTA, CDR2 FQGNSA. V shed 5 bases and J shed 7 bases, with 11 bases lying between them. The length of the CDR3 is 12 residues. As DNA, the CDR3 is TGTGCCAGCAGCCCAAAAGGCGGGACCCAGTACTGC. Translating it yields CASSPKGGTQYC.

On this clonotype itself: Germline is not matched at one junction end, which may reflect a read error. This chain connects TRBV9 to TRBJ2-2; either TRBD1 or TRBD2 may fit D (5 bases each). This CDR3 has 15 amino acids. Germline V lookup: CDR1 SGDLS, CDR2 YYNGEE. CDR3 region: CASSLGTSATDELHF. Written as DNA, the CDR3 is TGTGCCAGCAGCTTGGGGACGAGCGCAACCGATGAGCTCCATTTT.

The rearrangement uses TRBV9 and TRBJ2-7; D is unclear. CDR1 SGDLS and CDR2 YYNGEE come from the germline V gene. The CDR3 is 14 residues long. V was pared by 4 bases and J by 11 bases, with 22 bases between. The CDR3: CASSSHLEGYAEYF. CDR3 DNA sequence: TGTGCCAGCAGCAGTCACCTGGAAGGATACGCGGAGTACTTC.

There are many counts of this clonotype. The genes are TRBV29-1 and TRBJ2-1; D uncertain. V was trimmed by 2 bases and J by 0 bases, leaving 5 bases between them. The CDR3 runs 13 residues. Germline V gene data show CDR1 as SQVTM and CDR2 as ANQGSEA. CDR3 in DNA: TGCAGCGTTGAACGGTACTCCTACAATGAGCAGTTCTTC. Protein: CSVERYSYNEQFF.

Points on this clonotype: A much bigger clone sits one base away, suggesting this may be a read error. This rearrangement joins TRBV6-5 to TRBJ1-5; D call uncertain. The CDR3 is 14 amino acids. Germline V gene data show CDR1 as MNHEY and CDR2 as SVGAGI. Trimming left V 2 bases short and J 3 bases short, with 8 bases between. The CDR3 here is CASSYPGPNQPQHF. The CDR3 DNA sequence: TGTGCCAGCAGTTACCCGGGCCCCAATCAGCCCCAGCATTTT.

CDR3: CASRGSGGPESPYTQYF. The CDR3 nucleotides read TGTGCCAGTAGGGGAAGCGGGGGGCCGGAGAGTCCTTATACGCAGTATTTT. This rearrangement joins TRBV12-3 or TRBV12-4 to TRBJ2-3; 9 nucleotides line up with TRBD2. V lost 9 bases, J lost 7 bases, and 20 bases stayed unmatched. The CDR3 runs 17 residues.

The sample holds many counts of this clonotype. The chain couples TRBV19 to TRBJ1-2, with unresolved D. With 3 bases removed from V and 4 bases from J, the gap between germline ends came to 9 bases. The CDR3 contains 13 residues. The germline CDR1 and CDR2 sequences are LNHDA and SQIVND (reference sequence). Written as DNA, the CDR3 is TGTGCCAGTAGTATGCAGCCTCCCTATGGCTACACCTTC. Protein: CASSMQPPYGYTF.

This rearrangement joins TRBV25-1 to TRBJ1-2; D perhaps matches TRBD1 (6 bases). The J call is uncertain, as TRBJ2-5 better fits the DNA end. Germline V gives CDR1 MGHDK, CDR2 SYGVNS. CDR3 length equals 13 residues. In DNA, the CDR3 is TGTGCCAGCAGGCCCAGGGGCGGCTATGGCCAGTACTTC. Its protein is CASRPRGGYGQYF.

This clonotype appeared a single time. The conserved phenylalanine or tryptophan normally closing the CDR3 is absent here, so this likely arose from a read error. The chain uses TRBV7-2 and TRBJ2-7; D uncertain. Trimming removed 5 bases at V and 5 bases at J, with 10 bases between. CDR3 length: 12 residues. Germline CDR1 SGHTA, CDR2 FQGNSA. CDR3 amino acids: CASSLSSHEQYL. Written as DNA, the CDR3 is TGTGCCAGCAGCCTCAGTAGCCACGAGCAGTACTTG.

The genes are TRBV20-1 and TRBJ2-7; 9 bases align to TRBD2. With the DNA end fitting TRBJ2-5 better, the J assignment may be wrong. The germline gives CDR1 DFQATT, CDR2 SNEGSKA (reference sequence). CDR3 length: 18 residues. The CDR3 nucleotides read TGCAGTGCTAGGGCGGAAGGACTAGCGTATACTGTCCAAGAGACCCAGTACTTC. This sequence encodes CSARAEGLAYTVQETQYF.

This chain uses TRBV5-1 with TRBJ2-7; 8 bases are shared with TRBD2. CDR1 and CDR2 (germline): SGHRS, YFSETQ. The ends lost 5 bases at V and 4 bases at J; junction bases unmatched: 14. CDR3 length: 16 amino acids. CDR3 nucleotides: TGCGCCAGCAGGTTAGTTGGGAGCGGGAGAGGGTACGAGCAGTACTTC. It translates to CASRLVGSGRGYEQYF.

This clonotype was counted ten times or more. This sequence joins TRBV10-3 and TRBJ1-2; 8 bases are shared with TRBD1. There are 13 residues in the CDR3. Germline CDR1 is ENHRY and CDR2 is SYGVKD. Trimming took 7 bases from V and 8 from J; bases not matched to a gene: 9. The DNA of the CDR3 is TGTGCCATCATGGGGCAGGGGGCCGGCGGCTACACCTTC. It codes for CAIMGQGAGGYTF.

This clonotype was seen a handful of times. A single base separates this from a much larger clone, so it may be a read error. This chain uses TRBV16 with TRBJ1-1; 9 bases line up with TRBD1. The CDR3 is 15 residues long. Per germline, CDR1 KGHSY and CDR2 FQNENV. The DNA for the CDR3 is TGTGCCAGCAGCCCCGCCGACAGGGGGTACACTGAAGTTTTCTTT. This sequence encodes CASSPADRGYTEVFF.

This clonotype has ten or more counts. The V call is TRBV19, the J call TRBJ1-6; D gene ambiguous. The germline V gene has CDR1 LNHDA and CDR2 SQIVND (reference sequence). With 5 bases removed from V and 3 bases from J, the gap between germline ends came to 11 bases. This CDR3 is built from 15 residues. CDR3 loop: CASSPHRDYNSPLHF. The CDR3 region has the DNA TGTGCCAGTAGTCCACACAGAGACTATAATTCACCCCTCCACTTT.

The J gene is TRBJ2-5, the V gene TRBV19; 12 positions match TRBD1. Germline CDR1 is LNHDA and CDR2 is SQIVND (reference sequence). After removal of 9 bases from V and 6 bases from J, the junction contained 14 bases not matched to a gene. The CDR3 covers 16 residues. The CDR3 is CASSPGTGGARKTQYF. CDR3 nucleotide sequence: TGTGCCAGCAGCCCGGGGACAGGGGGCGCCCGAAAGACCCAGTACTTC.

On this clonotype itself: Sequence at one end of the junction differs from germline and may be a read error. This sequence joins TRBV2 and TRBJ2-7, with D perhaps matching TRBD1 (6 bases). Looked up from germline, CDR1 is SNHLY and CDR2 is FYNNEI. The CDR3 runs 17 residues. CDR3 protein: CASRLSGQRQEVCEEYF. Here the CDR3 DNA reads TGTGCCAGCAGATTGAGTGGCCAGCGACAGGAAGTTTGCGAGGAGTACTTC.

V gene TRBV9 combines with J gene TRBJ1-1; 10 nucleotides agree with TRBD1. After removal of 2 bases from V and 4 bases from J, the junction contained 17 bases not matched to a gene. This CDR3 contains 19 residues. Germline V gives CDR1 SGDLS, CDR2 YYNGEE. The CDR3 sequence: CASSVHRSGTGALVTEAFF. The CDR3 nucleotides read TGTGCCAGCAGCGTTCACAGGTCCGGGACAGGGGCGTTGGTCACTGAAGCTTTCTTT.

This clonotype was seen many times. The chain recombines TRBV12-3 or TRBV12-4 with TRBJ2-4, with TRBD1 as a possible D gene (6 bases). V was pared by 6 bases and J by 6 bases, with 12 bases between. This CDR3 region has 13 residues. The CDR3 loop is CASSAIQGNIQYF. The DNA of the CDR3 is TGTGCCAGCAGCGCCATACAGGGAAACATTCAGTACTTC.